The rows below give T cell receptor beta chains drawn from one sample of a study of radiotherapy plus CTLA-4 blockade in lung cancer. The data were produced by immunoSEQ multiplex PCR, yet TCRdb's version contains in-frame clones alone and is incomplete. The data hold 40,000 to 50,000 clones, with 80% to 85% observed a single time. Here the sequenced sample was peripheral blood, taken from a patient treated with radiotherapy plus ipilimumab. The receptors originated from a human donor with non-small cell lung cancer who had stable disease on radiotherapy plus ipilimumab. Both conserved end residues are part of each CDR3. D genes are given only for firm matches. Some rows mark clone size as missing; the rest say once, few, many or name a class of expanded clone.

V gene	clone size	D gene	J gene	CDR3 DNA	CDR3 protein
TRBV19	.	TRBD2	TRBJ2-1	TGTGCCAGTAGTTCGCCGGGACTAGCGGGGCGCAATGAGCAGTTCTTC	CASSSPGLAGRNEQFF
TRBV7-2	.	.	TRBJ2-1	TGTGCCAGCAGCTTAGAGCTTGAGGGTTCCTACAATGAGCAGTTCTTC	CASSLELEGSYNEQFF
TRBV7-2	.	TRBD2	TRBJ2-7	TGTGCCAGCAGCTTAGAGCGGGGGTGGGAGCAGTACTTC	CASSLERGWEQYF
TRBV29-1	.	TRBD2	TRBJ2-1	TGCAGCGTTCTCCCTTTGGCTAGCGGGAGGGGGAATGAGCAGTTCTTC	CSVLPLASGRGNEQFF
TRBV7-6	.	.	TRBJ1-1	TGTGCCAGCGGCTCGGGCACTGAAGCTTTCTTT	CASGSGTEAFF
TRBV27	.	TRBD2	TRBJ2-3	TGTGCCAGCAGGAGTACTAGCGGGAGGGACACAGATACGCAGTATTTT	CASRSTSGRDTDTQYF
TRBV7-9	.	.	TRBJ1-4	TGTGCCAGCAGCTTACAGGGCCCAATGGAAAAACTGTTTTTT	CASSLQGPMEKLFF
TRBV30	.	TRBD2	TRBJ2-1	TGTGCCTGGAGTGAAGGTAGCGGGAGATATGATGAGCAGTTCTTC	CAWSEGSGRYDEQFF
TRBV10-2	few	TRBD2	TRBJ2-7	TGCGCCAGCAGTGAGGGGACTAGCGAGGACGAGCAGTACTTC	CASSEGTSEDEQYF
TRBV15	few	.	TRBJ1-5	TGTGCCACCAGCAGGGACCCGACAGCCGATACGCAGCATTTT	CATSRDPTADTQHF
TRBV27	.	.	TRBJ2-5	TGTGCCAGCAGTTTAAGGGGCTTGGAGACCCAGTACTTC	CASSLRGLETQYF
TRBV25-1	.	TRBD1	TRBJ1-2	TGTGCCAGCAGTGAGGGCCCGGTGGTCAGGGGGTCGGATGGCTACACCTTC	CASSEGPVVRGSDGYTF
TRBV28	.	TRBD2	TRBJ2-3	TGTGCCAGCAGTTTCTCTGGGACTAGCGGGAACCGTTCATTAGCGAGTAGCACAGATACGCAGTATTTT	CASSFSGTSGNRSLASSTDTQYF
TRBV2	.	TRBD1	TRBJ1-5	TGTGCCAGCAGAAGGACAGGGAATAGCAATCAGCCCCAGCATTTT	CASRRTGNSNQPQHF
TRBV19	.	TRBD1	TRBJ1-2	TGTGCCAGTAGTATACAGGGGGCACTCTATGGCTACACCTTC	CASSIQGALYGYTF
TRBV27	.	TRBD1	TRBJ1-2	TGTGCCAGCAGTTCAAACAGGGGGTATGGCTACACCTTC	CASSSNRGYGYTF
TRBV7-6	.	TRBD1	TRBJ2-3	TGTGCCAGCACCGTTACAGGGGGCACAGATACGCAGTATTTT	CASTVTGGTDTQYF
TRBV4-1	few	TRBD1	TRBJ1-5	TGCGCCAGCAGGGACAGGGGGAACAATCAGCCCCAGCATTTT	CASRDRGNNQPQHF
TRBV27	.	.	TRBJ2-6	TGTGCCAGCAGTTTATTCGATTTGGGCGGGCTTGGGGCCAACGTCCTGACTTTC	CASSLFDLGGLGANVLTF
TRBV28	.	TRBD1	TRBJ2-1	TGTGCCAGCATGACCGGGACAGGGTACCCCTCCTACAATGAGCAGTTCTTC	CASMTGTGYPSYNEQFF
TRBV28	.	TRBD2	TRBJ2-3	TGTGCCAGCAGTTTCTCGCGGGAGGGAGGAGATACGCAGTATTTT	CASSFSREGGDTQYF
TRBV14	.	TRBD2	TRBJ2-3	TGTGCCAGCAGCCAGGACCTAGCGGGCGCTAGCACAGATACGCAGTATTTT	CASSQDLAGASTDTQYF
TRBV18	.	TRBD2	TRBJ2-1	TGTGCCAGCTCACAAGCGGCGGGAGTAGGGTACAATGAGCAGTTCTTC	CASSQAAGVGYNEQFF
TRBV14	once	.	TRBJ2-1	TGTGCCAGCAGCCTCTCCGACAGCACCAGACCCCGATACAATGAGCAGTTCTTC	CASSLSDSTRPRYNEQFF
TRBV7-9	.	TRBD1	TRBJ2-2	TGTGCCAGCAGGCCCCGGGACAGGGTGGCCGGGGAGCTGTTTTTT	CASRPRDRVAGELFF
TRBV11-1	.	.	TRBJ2-1	TGTGCCAGCAGCTTCTCTCGCGGGAACTCCTACAATGAGCAGTTCTTC	CASSFSRGNSYNEQFF
TRBV27	.	TRBD1	TRBJ2-1	TGTGCCAGCACCAACAACAGGGACAGGGGGATCAATGAGCAGTTCTTC	CASTNNRDRGINEQFF
TRBV19	.	.	TRBJ2-7	TGTGCCAGTAGTATATGGGGCCCCAATCCAGAGTCGAGCGAGCAGTACTTC	CASSIWGPNPESSEQYF
TRBV28	.	.	TRBJ2-4	TGTGCCAGCAGTCTCCCAGGGGATTTGGGAAACATTCAGTACTTC	CASSLPGDLGNIQYF
TRBV12-1	.	.	TRBJ2-2	TGTGCCAGCAGCCATCAGGGGCAAGCGAACACCGGGGAGCTGTTTTTT	CASSHQGQANTGELFF
TRBV7-2	once	.	TRBJ2-3	TGTGCCAGCAGCCCACAGGACCCCGCGGATACGCAGTATTTT	CASSPQDPADTQYF
TRBV11-2	.	TRBD2	TRBJ2-7	TGTGCCAGCAGCTTAGATCTAGCGGGAGCCGGCTACGAGCAGTACTTC	CASSLDLAGAGYEQYF
TRBV4-2	.	TRBD2	TRBJ2-5	TGTGCCAGCAGCCAACCGGGACTAGCGGGAGAAGGGGAGACCCAGTACTTC	CASSQPGLAGEGETQYF
TRBV5-1	.	.	TRBJ1-1	TGCGCCAGCAGCTTAGGTCAGGCGGGGTCTGAAGCTTTCTTT	CASSLGQAGSEAFF
TRBV19	.	.	TRBJ2-2	TGTGCCAGTTCGACTTCAGGGGGGACCGGGGAGCTGTTTTTT	CASSTSGGTGELFF
TRBV29-1	few	.	TRBJ2-1	TGCAGCGCTGATAGCTCCTACAATGAGCAGTTCTTC	CSADSSYNEQFF
TRBV27	.	.	TRBJ1-1	TGTGCCAGCAGTTTTGGGGGGATGGGTACTGAAGCTTTCTTT	CASSFGGMGTEAFF
TRBV28	.	TRBD1	TRBJ2-3	TGTGCCAGCAGCGACCGGGACAGCGGAACAGATACGCAGTATTTT	CASSDRDSGTDTQYF
TRBV7-7	.	.	TRBJ1-5	TGTGCCAGCAGCTTTGCGACACCTGCGAATCAGCCCCAGCATTTT	CASSFATPANQPQHF
TRBV25-1	.	TRBD1	TRBJ1-4	TGTGCCAGCAGTGAGTCGACAGGGGTTGAAAAACTGTTTTTT	CASSESTGVEKLFF
TRBV28	few	TRBD1	TRBJ1-1	TGTGCCAGCAGTCCCGTGGACAGGGGAAGTTCGGACACTGAAGCTTTCTTT	CASSPVDRGSSDTEAFF
TRBV30	.	TRBD2	TRBJ2-3	TGTGCCTGGAGTCTGGAGGCTAGCGGAGTTCGGGGCACAGATACGCAGTATTTT	CAWSLEASGVRGTDTQYF
TRBV2	once	.	TRBJ2-7	TGTGCCAGCAATCCAGGGGCAACCTACGAGCAGTACTTC	CASNPGATYEQYF
TRBV27	.	TRBD2	TRBJ2-3	TGTGCCAGCAGTGGCGGACTAGCGGAGAATACGCAGTATTTT	CASSGGLAENTQYF
TRBV7-2	.	TRBD2	TRBJ2-3	TGTGCCAGTCGAGCGGGAGGGGGCGCAGATACGCAGTATTTT	CASRAGGGADTQYF